One sample yielded the 14 T cell receptor beta chains listed below, sequenced in a study of T cells in Graves' hyperthyroidism and ophthalmopathy. RNA transcripts provided the source from which TCR beta CDR3 regions were amplified. The TCR CDR3 first-round RT-PCR relied on the HTBI primer set. TCRdb processed the multiplex PCR reads anew with MiXCR; each CDR3 protein has one entry. The data hold under 750,000 distinct CDR3 sequences, with 15% to 20% observed a single time. The sample taken for sequencing was blood. These receptors all come from a woman between 50 and 59 years old with Graves' hyperthyroidism that later progressed to Graves' ophthalmopathy.

This clonotype was counted ten times or more. The chain combines TRBV2 with TRBJ1-1; 9 positions match TRBD1. V gave up 7 bases and J gave up 3 bases; unmatched junction bases: 6. The CDR3 consists of 14 residues. CDR1 and CDR2 from the germline V gene are SNHLY and FYNNEI. The CDR3 coding sequence is TGTGCCAGCACGGACAGGGGCCCTCACACTGAAGCTTTCTTT. Its protein is CASTDRGPHTEAFF.

Remarks on this clonotype: This may come from a read error, since a much larger clone is one base off. V usage is TRBV30 and J usage is TRBJ2-7; D might be TRBD1 (6 bases). The CDR3 has 13 amino acids. Germline CDR1 and CDR2: GTSNPN and SVGIG (reference sequence). V lost 4 bases to trimming and J lost 8 bases, with 18 bases between them. The DNA for the CDR3 is TGTGCCTGGACCATCAGGACAGATAATCAGCAGTACTTC. It is translated as CAWTIRTDNQQYF.

This clonotype was seen a handful of times. J is TRBJ1-4 and V is TRBV30, with D possibly being TRBD1 (5 bases). CDR1 is GTSNPN and CDR2 is SVGIG in the germline V gene (reference sequence). With 2 bases removed from V and 3 bases from J, the gap between germline ends came to 7 bases. The CDR3 has 13 amino acids. The CDR3 loop is CAWSYRSNEKLFF. CDR3 coding DNA: TGTGCCTGGAGTTACAGGTCTAATGAAAAACTGTTTTTT.

This clonotype was found many times. The chain links TRBV3-1 to TRBJ1-5; D remains ambiguous. Trimming removed 0 bases from V and 7 bases from J, with 7 bases in between. Germline CDR1 reads LGHDT; CDR2 reads YNNKEL (reference sequence). The CDR3 is 13 amino acids. The DNA for the CDR3 is TGTGCCAGCAGCCAAGAATTGGTGCAGCCCCAGCATTTT. This translates into CASSQELVQPQHF.

The chain couples TRBV4-1 to TRBJ2-7, with 8 bases fitting TRBD2. The CDR3 has 16 residues. The germline CDR1 and CDR2 sequences are MGHRA and YSYEKL. V gave up 1 base and J gave up 0 bases; unmatched junction bases: 5. CDR3 region: CASSQVPRGASYEQYF. The CDR3 DNA reads TGCGCCAGCAGCCAAGTGCCGCGGGGGGCCTCCTACGAGCAGTACTTC.

The rearrangement links TRBV11-2 to TRBJ2-3; TRBD2 is a possible D gene (7 bases). The CDR3 runs to 16 residues. Germline-derived CDR1 and CDR2 are SGHAT and FQNNGV. Between the trimmed V and J ends, which lost 5 bases and 1 base, there was a span of 16 bases. The CDR3 loop is CASSQGLRGRTDTQYF. The CDR3 DNA is TGTGCCAGCAGCCAAGGGTTGCGGGGGCGCACAGATACGCAGTATTTT.

This clonotype was counted ten times or more. V and J are TRBV11-2 and TRBJ2-7; D unclear. The CDR3 runs to 15 residues. Germline loops: CDR1 SGHAT, CDR2 FQNNGV. The ends were cut back, 5 bases at V and 4 bases at J, with 18 bases in the middle. This chain's CDR3 is CASSPFRASRYEQYF. DNA for the CDR3: TGTGCCAGCAGCCCCTTTAGGGCATCGCGGTACGAGCAGTACTTC. Using reference TRBV11-2 and TRBJ2-7 for the parts outside the CDR3, the full variable domain is EAGVAQSPRYKIIEKRQSVAFWCNPISGHATLYWYQQILGQGPKLLIQFQNNGVVDDSQLPKDRFSAERLKGVDSTLKIQPAKLEDSAVYLCASSPFRASRYEQYFGPGTRLTVT.

Comments on this clonotype: At one boundary the junction diverges from the germline segment, which might be a read error. The chain couples TRBV29-1 to TRBJ2-7, with unresolved D. Germline V CDR1 and CDR2: SQVTM, ANQGSEA. The CDR3 has 11 amino acids. The CDR3 sequence: CSIEASREQYF. The CDR3 bases are TGCAGCATTGAAGCTTCACGCGAGCAGTACTTC.

With regard to this clonotype: A read error may produce the germline difference seen at one junction end. The chain joins TRBV9 to TRBJ2-3; tentative D call: TRBD1 (7 bases). Germline V CDR1 and CDR2: SGDLS, YYNGEE. The CDR3 has 16 amino acids. CDR3 in amino acids: CASNVGGGAGTDTQYF. The CDR3 nucleotides are TGTGCCAGCAACGTAGGGGGCGGGGCGGGCACAGATACGCAGTATTTT.

V and J are TRBV3-1 and TRBJ1-6, with TRBD1 identical over 7 bases. CDR1 is LGHDT, CDR2 YNNKEL, per germline (reference sequence). The CDR3 totals 17 residues. The ends lost 1 base at V and 8 bases at J; junction bases unmatched: 11. The CDR3 reads CASSQGGWDRGDSPLHF. CDR3 in DNA: TGTGCCAGCAGCCAAGGAGGTTGGGACAGAGGTGATTCACCCCTCCACTTT.

This clonotype was seen at least ten times. V usage is TRBV20-1 and J usage is TRBJ2-7; D gene uncertain. V was trimmed by 0 bases and J by 0 bases, leaving 9 bases between them. This CDR3 spans 14 amino acids. Germline CDR1 is DFQATT and CDR2 is SNEGSKA (reference sequence). CDR3 in DNA: TGCAGTGCTAGAGATTCAGGTTACTCCTACGAGCAGTACTTC. This gives the protein CSARDSGYSYEQYF.

The J gene is TRBJ2-7, the V gene TRBV7-2; TRBD1 aligns across 7 bases. Per germline, CDR1 SGHTA and CDR2 FQGNSA. V lost 4 bases to trimming and J lost 4 bases; unmatched junction nucleotides: 10. The CDR3 has 15 amino acids. The CDR3 coding sequence is TGTGCCAGCAGCTCGCGACAGGGCGGGCCGTACGAGCAGTACTTC. It yields the protein CASSSRQGGPYEQYF.

This clonotype was seen a few times. The chain combines TRBV20-1 with TRBJ1-4; possibly TRBD1 for D (5 bases). V was pared by 3 bases and J by 5 bases, with 16 bases between. CDR3 length: 15 residues. Germline-derived CDR1 and CDR2 are DFQATT and SNEGSKA (reference sequence). The CDR3 region has the DNA TGCAGTGCTAGGGGCCCATCTGGACACAATGAAAAACTGTTTTTT. It is translated as CSARGPSGHNEKLFF.

This chain connects TRBV27 to TRBJ1-5, with a weak D call TRBD1 (6 bases). Germline lookup yields CDR1 MNHEY and CDR2 SMNVEV (reference sequence). The CDR3 has 15 residues. V shed 6 bases and J shed 9 bases, with 21 bases lying between them. This CDR3 is CASSEMLEGDRPQHF. CDR3 DNA sequence: TGTGCCAGCAGCGAGATGTTGGAGGGGGATCGGCCCCAGCATTTT.